This passage covers 15 T cell receptor beta chains from one sample sequenced in a study of blood T cell repertoires in COVID-19. Libraries were prepared by immunoSEQ multiplex PCR; TCRdb keeps only in-frame clonotypes and omits some of them. The table has under 200,000 clones, 88% seen once. The sample taken for sequencing was peripheral blood. These TCRs come from a man aged 35-49 years with active or convalescent COVID-19.

The chain links TRBV11-3 to TRBJ2-3; tentative D call: TRBD2 (5 bases). CDR3 length equals 14 residues. The germline V gene encodes CDR1 SGHNT and CDR2 YENEEA. Trimming stripped 4 bases from V and 0 bases from J, with 8 bases between. The CDR3 DNA reads as TGTGCCAGCAGCTCCAGGACTAGCACAGATACGCAGTATTTT. Translating gives CASSSRTSTDTQYF.

This clone has only one observation. The rearrangement uses TRBV4-2 and TRBJ2-3; the D is unclear. Germline V gene sequence: CDR1 LGHNA, CDR2 YNFKEQ. The CDR3 is made up of 15 amino acids. V lost 0 bases to trimming and J lost 2 bases, with 9 bases between them. Here the CDR3 reads CASSQEVATTDTQYF. The CDR3 DNA sequence: TGTGCCAGCAGCCAAGAGGTGGCAACCACAGATACGCAGTATTTT.

This clone was counted a single time. The chain couples TRBV4-1 to TRBJ2-7, with 8 bases identical to TRBD1. Germline-derived CDR1 and CDR2 are MGHRA and YSYEKL. The CDR3 contains 17 residues. Trimming took 2 bases from V and 4 from J; bases not matched to a gene: 13. In DNA form, the CDR3 reads TGCGCCAGCAGCCAACACAGTTTGACAGGGGCGATATACGAGCAGTACTTC. Its translation is CASSQHSLTGAIYEQYF.

This chain links TRBV5-5 with TRBJ2-3, with 7 bases matching TRBD2. CDR1 is SGHKS, CDR2 YYEKEE, per germline (reference sequence). V dropped 1 base and J dropped 0; count of bases not matched to a gene: 2. This CDR3 comprises 15 residues. The CDR3 nucleotides read TGTGCCAGCAGCTTGATGGGGGGGAGCACAGATACGCAGTATTTT. Its translation: CASSLMGGSTDTQYF.

The CDR3 protein is CASSLSWQGETQYF. The DNA for the CDR3 is TGTGCCAGCAGTTTGTCTTGGCAGGGGGAGACCCAGTACTTC. The V and J genes are TRBV28 and TRBJ2-5; TRBD1 is a possible D gene (6 bases). V dropped 3 bases and J dropped 5 bases, with 13 bases sitting between them. CDR1 is MDHEN, CDR2 SYDVKM, per germline. The CDR3 extends over 14 amino acids.

The chain links TRBV5-1 to TRBJ2-3, with a weak D call TRBD1 (5 bases). The V and J ends lost 4 bases and 2 bases respectively, with 14 bases between them. The CDR3 runs to 15 residues. Germline-derived CDR1 and CDR2 are SGHRS and YFSETQ. CDR3 nucleotides: TGCGCCAGCAGCCTACAGGTGTACCCCACAGATACGCAGTATTTT. It is translated as CASSLQVYPTDTQYF.

The rearrangement joins TRBV2 to TRBJ2-7, with 14 nucleotides matching TRBD2. The CDR3 contains 15 residues. The germline CDR1 and CDR2 sequences are SNHLY and FYNNEI. The trim removed 0 bases at V and 12 bases at J, leaving 7 bases unmatched. The CDR3 loop is CASSEALGLAGELYF. The CDR3 nucleotides are TGTGCCAGCAGTGAAGCCCTGGGACTAGCGGGAGAGTTGTACTTC.

The chain recombines TRBV3-1 (or the pseudogene TRBV3-2) with TRBJ2-1; D perhaps matches TRBD2 (6 bases). V lost 3 bases and J 4 bases, leaving 7 bases between the germline ends. Germline CDR1 and CDR2: LGHDT and YNNKEL (reference sequence). The CDR3 has 13 residues. CDR3: CASSHLAYNEQFF. The CDR3 nucleotides are TGTGCCAGCAGCCATCTAGCGTACAATGAGCAGTTCTTC.

CDR3 bases: TGTGCCAGCAGCTCGAGACAGGGGACGGCACCCCTCCACTTT. Its protein product is CASSSRQGTAPLHF. The chain is built from TRBV11-2 and TRBJ1-6; 8 nucleotides line up with TRBD1. The CDR3 totals 14 residues. Germline V gene data show CDR1 as SGHAT and CDR2 as FQNNGV. V lost 4 bases to trimming and J lost 11 bases; unmatched junction nucleotides: 7.

The V call is TRBV7-2, the J call TRBJ2-3; 8 positions agree with TRBD2. The V segment lost 5 bases and the J segment 7 bases; nucleotides outside the gene matches: 8. The CDR3 has 14 residues. Germline assignment: CDR1 SGHTA and CDR2 FQGNSA. CDR3 DNA sequence: TGTGCCAGCAGCCCTAGCGGGTCAGCCAATACGCAGTATTTT. It is translated as CASSPSGSANTQYF.

The V call is TRBV27, the J call TRBJ2-1, with 12 bases identical to TRBD2. The CDR3 consists of 14 residues. Germline CDR1 reads MNHEY; CDR2 reads SMNVEV (reference sequence). J lost 3 bases, V lost 6 bases, and 0 bases had no gene match. The CDR3 DNA is TGTGCCAGCAGGACTAGCGGGAGCTACAATGAGCAGTTCTTC. Translated: CASRTSGSYNEQFF.

This sequence joins TRBV28 and TRBJ1-6, with no clear D. This CDR3 is built from 14 residues. The V end lost 7 bases, the J end lost 4 bases, and 11 bases lay between the germline ends. Germline V gene sequence: CDR1 MDHEN, CDR2 SYDVKM. The CDR3 is CASKRTAYNSPLHF. CDR3 nucleotides: TGTGCCAGCAAGAGAACAGCATATAATTCACCCCTCCACTTT. Filled out from reference TRBV28 and TRBJ1-6, the complete variable domain reads DVKVTQSSRYLVKRTGEKVFLECVQDMDHENMFWYRQDPGLGLRLIYFSYDVKMKEKGDIPEGYSVSREKKERFSLILESASTNQTSMYLCASKRTAYNSPLHFGNGTRLTVT.

This chain joins TRBV13 and TRBJ1-1; the D gene is possibly TRBD1 (5 bases). Germline CDR1 and CDR2: PRHDT and FYEKMQ (reference sequence). The CDR3 is made up of 13 amino acids. The V and J ends lost 8 bases and 1 base respectively, with 11 bases between them. The CDR3 reads CASQGLPNTEAFF. In DNA, the CDR3 is TGTGCCAGCCAGGGTTTACCGAACACTGAAGCTTTCTTT.

V gene TRBV5-4 combines with J gene TRBJ1-6; 9 bases are a match to TRBD1. V lost 6 bases and J lost 9; bases outside the gene matches: 16. The CDR3 is 17 residues long. Germline lookup yields CDR1 SGHNT and CDR2 YYREEE (reference sequence). In DNA, the CDR3 is TGTGCCAGCAACAAATTACCGGGACAGGGAACGGGTTCACCCCTCCACTTT. This sequence encodes CASNKLPGQGTGSPLHF.

CDR3 amino acids: CASSPLSGGNEQFF. For the CDR3, the DNA is TGCGCCAGCAGCCCACTTAGCGGGGGCAATGAGCAGTTCTTC. The J gene is TRBJ2-1, the V gene TRBV4-1; 9 nucleotides agree with TRBD2. CDR1 MGHRA and CDR2 YSYEKL come from the germline V gene. The CDR3 length is 14 residues. Trimming removed 4 bases from V and 6 bases from J; junction bases left unmatched: 4.